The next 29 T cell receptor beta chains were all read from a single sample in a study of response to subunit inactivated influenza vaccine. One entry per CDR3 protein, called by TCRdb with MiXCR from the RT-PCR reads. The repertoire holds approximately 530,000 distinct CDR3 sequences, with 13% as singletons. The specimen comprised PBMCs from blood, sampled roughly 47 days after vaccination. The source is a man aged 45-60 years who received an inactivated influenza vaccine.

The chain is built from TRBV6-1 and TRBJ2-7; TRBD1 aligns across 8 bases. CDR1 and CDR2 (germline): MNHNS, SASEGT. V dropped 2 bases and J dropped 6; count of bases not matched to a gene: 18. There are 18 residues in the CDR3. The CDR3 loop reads CASSEWRTGSILFIEQYF. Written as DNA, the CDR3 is TGTGCCAGCAGTGAATGGAGGACAGGGTCTATTCTGTTTATCGAGCAGTACTTC.

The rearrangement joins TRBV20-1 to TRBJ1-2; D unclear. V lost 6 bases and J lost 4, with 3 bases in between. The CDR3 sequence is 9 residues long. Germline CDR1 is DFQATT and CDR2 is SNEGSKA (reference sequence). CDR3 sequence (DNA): TGCAGTGCCAGCTATGGCTACACCTTC. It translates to CSASYGYTF.

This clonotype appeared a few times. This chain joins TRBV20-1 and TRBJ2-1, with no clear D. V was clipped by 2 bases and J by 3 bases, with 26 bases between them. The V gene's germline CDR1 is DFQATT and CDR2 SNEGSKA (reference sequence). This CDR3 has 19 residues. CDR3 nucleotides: TGCAGTGCTAGACCATCCGCTATAGGGCCTTCCGCGGACTACAATGAGCAGTTCTTC. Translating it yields CSARPSAIGPSADYNEQFF.

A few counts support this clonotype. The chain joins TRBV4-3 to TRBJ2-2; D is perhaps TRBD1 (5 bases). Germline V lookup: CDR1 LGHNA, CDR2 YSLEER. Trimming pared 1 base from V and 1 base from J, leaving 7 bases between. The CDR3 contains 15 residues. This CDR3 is CASSQGTGNTGELFF. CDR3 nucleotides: TGCGCCAGCAGCCAAGGAACAGGGAACACCGGGGAGCTGTTTTTT.

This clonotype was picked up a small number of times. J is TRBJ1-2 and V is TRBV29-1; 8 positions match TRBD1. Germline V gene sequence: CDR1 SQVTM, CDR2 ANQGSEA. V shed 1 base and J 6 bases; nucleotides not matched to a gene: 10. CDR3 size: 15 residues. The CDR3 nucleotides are TGCAGCGTTGAAGGGCTGACAGGGGACGAAAATGGCTACACCTTC. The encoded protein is CSVEGLTGDENGYTF. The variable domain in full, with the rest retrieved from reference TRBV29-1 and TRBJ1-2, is SAVISQKPSRDICQRGTSLTIQCQVDSQVTMMFWYRQQPGQSLTLIATANQGSEATYESGFVIDKFPISRPNLTFSTLTVSNMSPEDSSIYLCSVEGLTGDENGYTFGSGTRLTVV.

The CDR3 protein is CASSLAGTEGNTIYF. CDR3 nucleotides: TGTGCCAGCAGCTTAGCCGGGACAGAAGGAAACACCATATATTTT. This sequence joins TRBV7-9 and TRBJ1-3; 7 bases align to TRBD1. The germline gives CDR1 SEHNR, CDR2 FQNEAQ (reference sequence). V trimming: 0 bases; J trimming: 4 bases; junction bases outside the gene matches: 3. This CDR3 is built from 15 residues.

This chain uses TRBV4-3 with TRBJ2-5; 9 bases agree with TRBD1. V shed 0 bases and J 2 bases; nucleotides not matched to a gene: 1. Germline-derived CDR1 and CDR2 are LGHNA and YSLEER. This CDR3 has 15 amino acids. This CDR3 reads CASSQEGTGQETQYF. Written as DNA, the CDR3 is TGCGCCAGCAGCCAAGAGGGGACAGGGCAAGAGACCCAGTACTTC.

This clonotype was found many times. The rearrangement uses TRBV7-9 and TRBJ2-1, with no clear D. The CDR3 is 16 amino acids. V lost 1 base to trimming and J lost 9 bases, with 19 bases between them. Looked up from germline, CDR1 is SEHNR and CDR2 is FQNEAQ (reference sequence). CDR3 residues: CASSLVVAAPVGEQFF. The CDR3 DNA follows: TGTGCCAGCAGCTTAGTCGTTGCGGCACCCGTTGGTGAGCAGTTCTTC.

CDR3 sequence: CASSPGPEYNEQFF. CDR3 DNA: TGTGCCAGCAGTCCGGGCCCAGAGTACAATGAGCAGTTCTTC. The chain links TRBV7-3 to TRBJ2-1; D is uncertain. The length of the CDR3 is 14 residues. Trimming stripped 6 bases from V and 4 bases from J, with 13 bases between. Germline V gene sequence: CDR1 SGHTA, CDR2 FQGTGA.

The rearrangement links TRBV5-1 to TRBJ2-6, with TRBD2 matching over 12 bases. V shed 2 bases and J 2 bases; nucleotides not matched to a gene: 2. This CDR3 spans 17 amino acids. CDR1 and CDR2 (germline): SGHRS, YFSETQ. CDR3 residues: CASSLASGGAGANVLTF. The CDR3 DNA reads TGCGCCAGCAGCTTAGCTAGCGGGGGGGCTGGGGCCAACGTCCTGACTTTC.

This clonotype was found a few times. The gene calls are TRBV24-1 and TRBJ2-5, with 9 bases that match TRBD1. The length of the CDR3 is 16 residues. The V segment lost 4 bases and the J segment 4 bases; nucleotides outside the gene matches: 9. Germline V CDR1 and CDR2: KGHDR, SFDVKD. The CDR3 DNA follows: TGTGCCACCAGTGAGTCCTCCCGGGACAGGGTAGAGACCCAGTACTTC. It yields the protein CATSESSRDRVETQYF.

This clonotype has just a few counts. This CDR3 is CASSLDPTHQKAQYF. The DNA of the CDR3 is TGTGCCAGCAGCTTAGACCCTACCCACCAAAAAGCGCAGTATTTT. This sequence joins TRBV11-2 and TRBJ2-3; unclear D gene. In germline, CDR1 is SGHAT, CDR2 FQNNGV. The CDR3 loop spans 15 amino acids. V lost 0 bases, J lost 10 bases, and 17 bases lay in between.

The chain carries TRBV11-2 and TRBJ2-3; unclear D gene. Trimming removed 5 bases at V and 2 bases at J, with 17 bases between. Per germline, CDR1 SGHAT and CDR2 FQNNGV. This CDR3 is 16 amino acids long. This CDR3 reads CASSVPVGTYTDTQYF. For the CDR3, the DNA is TGTGCCAGCAGCGTCCCCGTTGGCACGTACACAGATACGCAGTATTTT. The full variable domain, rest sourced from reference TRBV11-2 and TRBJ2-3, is EAGVAQSPRYKIIEKRQSVAFWCNPISGHATLYWYQQILGQGPKLLIQFQNNGVVDDSQLPKDRFSAERLKGVDSTLKIQPAKLEDSAVYLCASSVPVGTYTDTQYFGPGTRLTVL.

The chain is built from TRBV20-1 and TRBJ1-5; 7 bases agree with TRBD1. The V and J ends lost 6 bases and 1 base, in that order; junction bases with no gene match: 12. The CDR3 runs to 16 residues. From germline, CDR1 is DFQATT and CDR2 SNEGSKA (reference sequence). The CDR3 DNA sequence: TGCAGTGCGTCGGGGATCAGGGGGAGGAGCAATCAGCCCCAGCATTTT. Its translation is CSASGIRGRSNQPQHF.

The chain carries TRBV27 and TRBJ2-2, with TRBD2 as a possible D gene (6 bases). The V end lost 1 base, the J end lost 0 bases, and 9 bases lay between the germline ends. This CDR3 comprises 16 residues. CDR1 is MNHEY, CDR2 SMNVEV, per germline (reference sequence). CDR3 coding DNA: TGTGCCAGCAGTTTATGGGCGGGGTCGAACACCGGGGAGCTGTTTTTT. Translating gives CASSLWAGSNTGELFF.

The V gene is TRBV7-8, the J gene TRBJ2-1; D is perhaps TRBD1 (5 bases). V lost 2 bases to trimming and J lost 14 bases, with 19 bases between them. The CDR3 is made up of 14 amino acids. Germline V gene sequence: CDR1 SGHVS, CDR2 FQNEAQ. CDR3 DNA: TGTGCCAGCAGCTTAACAGGAGCCTACAACACCGAGTTCTTC. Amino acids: CASSLTGAYNTEFF.

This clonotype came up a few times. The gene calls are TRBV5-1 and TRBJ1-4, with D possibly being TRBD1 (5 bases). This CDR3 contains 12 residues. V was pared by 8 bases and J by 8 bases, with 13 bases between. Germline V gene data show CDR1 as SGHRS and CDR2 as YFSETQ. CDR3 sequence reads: CARRDRQEKLFF. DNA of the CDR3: TGCGCCAGGAGGGACCGGCAGGAAAAACTGTTTTTT.

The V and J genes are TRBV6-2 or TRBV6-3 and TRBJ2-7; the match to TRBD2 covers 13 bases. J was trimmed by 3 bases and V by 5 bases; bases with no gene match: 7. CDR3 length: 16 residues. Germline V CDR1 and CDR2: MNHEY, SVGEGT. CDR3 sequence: CASSQGLAGYFYEQYF. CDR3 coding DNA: TGTGCCAGCAGTCAGGGACTAGCGGGATACTTCTACGAGCAGTACTTC.

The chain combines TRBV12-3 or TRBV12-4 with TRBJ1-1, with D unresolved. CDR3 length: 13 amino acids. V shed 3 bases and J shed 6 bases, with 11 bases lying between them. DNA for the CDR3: TGTGCCAGCAGTTTTCTCAGAGACTCTGAAGCTTTCTTT. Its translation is CASSFLRDSEAFF.

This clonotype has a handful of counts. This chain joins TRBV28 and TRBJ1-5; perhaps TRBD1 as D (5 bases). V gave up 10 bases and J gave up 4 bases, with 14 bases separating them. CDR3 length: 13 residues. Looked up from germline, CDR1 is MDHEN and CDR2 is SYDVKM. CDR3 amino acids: CANQARTNQPQHF. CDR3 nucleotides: TGTGCCAACCAGGCCAGGACAAATCAGCCCCAGCATTTT. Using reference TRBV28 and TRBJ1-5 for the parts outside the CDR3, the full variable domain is DVKVTQSSRYLVKRTGEKVFLECVQDMDHENMFWYRQDPGLGLRLIYFSYDVKMKEKGDIPEGYSVSREKKERFSLILESASTNQTSMYLCANQARTNQPQHFGDGTRLSIL.

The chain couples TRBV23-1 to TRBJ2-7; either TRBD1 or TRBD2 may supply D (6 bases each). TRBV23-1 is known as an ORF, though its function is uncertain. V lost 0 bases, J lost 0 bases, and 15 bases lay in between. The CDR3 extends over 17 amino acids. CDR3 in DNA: TGCGCCAGCAGTCAATCCACGACTAGACAGGCCTCCTACGAGCAGTACTTC. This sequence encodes CASSQSTTRQASYEQYF.

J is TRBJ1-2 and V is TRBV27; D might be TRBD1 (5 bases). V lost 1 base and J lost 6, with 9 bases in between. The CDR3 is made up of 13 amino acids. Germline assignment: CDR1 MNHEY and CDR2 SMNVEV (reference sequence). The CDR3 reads CASSLWGGNGYTF. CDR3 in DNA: TGTGCCAGCAGTTTATGGGGGGGAAATGGCTACACCTTC.

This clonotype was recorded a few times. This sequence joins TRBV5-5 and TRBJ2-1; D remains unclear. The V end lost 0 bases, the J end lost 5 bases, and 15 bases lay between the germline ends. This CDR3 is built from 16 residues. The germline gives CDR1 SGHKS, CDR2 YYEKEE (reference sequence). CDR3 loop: CASSLGSRPADNEQFF. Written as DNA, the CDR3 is TGTGCCAGCAGCTTGGGGTCTCGCCCCGCCGACAATGAGCAGTTCTTC.

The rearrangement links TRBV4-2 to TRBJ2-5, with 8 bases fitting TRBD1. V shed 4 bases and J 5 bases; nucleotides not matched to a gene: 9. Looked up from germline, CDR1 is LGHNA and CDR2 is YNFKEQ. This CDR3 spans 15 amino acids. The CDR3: CASSPKGQGGETQYF. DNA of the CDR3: TGTGCCAGCAGCCCTAAAGGACAGGGCGGTGAGACCCAGTACTTC.

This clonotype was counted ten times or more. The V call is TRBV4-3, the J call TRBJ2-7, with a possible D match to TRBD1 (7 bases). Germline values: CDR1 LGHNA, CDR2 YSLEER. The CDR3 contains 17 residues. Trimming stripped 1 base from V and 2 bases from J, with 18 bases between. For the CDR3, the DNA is TGCGCCAGCAGCCAAGTTTACAGGGGAGGCAACACCTACGAGCAGTACTTC. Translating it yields CASSQVYRGGNTYEQYF.

DNA for the CDR3: TGCGCCAGCAGCCAAGAGGCCGCAAAATCACCCCTCCACTTT. Its protein product is CASSQEAAKSPLHF. V usage is TRBV4-1 and J usage is TRBJ1-6; D not resolved. V was clipped by 0 bases and J by 10 bases, with 10 bases between them. Germline V gives CDR1 MGHRA, CDR2 YSYEKL. The CDR3 sequence is 14 residues long.

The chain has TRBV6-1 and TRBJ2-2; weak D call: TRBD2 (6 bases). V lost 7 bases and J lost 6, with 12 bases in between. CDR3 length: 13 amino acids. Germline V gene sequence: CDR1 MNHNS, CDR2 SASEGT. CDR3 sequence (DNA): TGTGCCAGCACCAGGGAGGCGGCCGGGGAGCTGTTTTTT. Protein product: CASTREAAGELFF.

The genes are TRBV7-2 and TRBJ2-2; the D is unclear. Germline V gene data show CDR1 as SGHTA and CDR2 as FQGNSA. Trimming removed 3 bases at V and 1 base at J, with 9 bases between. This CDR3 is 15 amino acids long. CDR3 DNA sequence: TGTGCCAGCAGCTTCCGACGGATGAACACCGGGGAGCTGTTTTTT. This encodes CASSFRRMNTGELFF.

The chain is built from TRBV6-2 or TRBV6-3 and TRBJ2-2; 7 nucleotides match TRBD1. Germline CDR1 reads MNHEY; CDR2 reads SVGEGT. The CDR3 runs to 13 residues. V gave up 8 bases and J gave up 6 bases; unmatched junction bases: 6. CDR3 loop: CASRDRRAGELFF. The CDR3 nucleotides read TGTGCCAGCCGGGACAGACGCGCCGGGGAGCTGTTTTTT.